This T cell receptor (beta chain) was documented in a study of early stage breast cancer tumors (dated by TCRdb to 2016 to 2017). Study-level background: Of the approximately 15 invasive breast tumors, more than 9 were found to be estrogen receptor-positive, progesterone receptor-positive and HER2-negative. Of the roughly 12 ER+/PR+/HER2- tumors, eight were classified as invasive ductal carcinomas and four as invasive lobular carcinomas. On average, each sample had roughly 9.5-fold read coverage. A total of about 2.9 million templates, representing about 1.1 million unique clonotypes, were detected across all samples. Overall study outcomes, separate from this receptor: Chain pairing and functional markers such as CD4, CD8 and FOXP3 were not captured by bulk genomic DNA sequencing of unsorted cells. Compared with adjacent normal breast tissue, tumors had roughly 2.7-fold higher T cell density and higher clonality. Repertoires from blood and normal breast were more alike than repertoires from blood and tumor, and in about 90% of the 16 patients, comparing each tissue with blood separated tumor from normal. The small cohort size prevented analysis by tumor subtype. Enriched TCRB sequences shared across patients were found to be mostly commonly generated sequences that were unlikely to play an important role in the tumor microenvironment.

Compared with germline, V lacks 4 bases and J lacks 8 bases; bases without a gene match: 1. Counted from cysteine to phenylalanine, this CDR3 has 11 amino acids. Only the CDR3 DNA is retained, 33 bases long and in frame from the first base. Per the germline V gene, MNHEY is the CDR1 and SVGAGI is the CDR2. Adjacent normal breast tissue was collected 2-4 cm away from the tumor, rinsed in PBS and stored in prechilled RNAlater. Because of high lipid content and low cell density, roughly 85-330 mg of normal breast tissue was often needed to obtain sufficient DNA. The study profiled bulk TCR beta-chain repertoires in matched peripheral blood, tumor and adjacent normal breast tissue taken from approximately 15 patients with early-stage breast cancer. The Qiagen AllPrep DNA/RNA Mini kit was used to extract genomic DNA. Of note for this clone: Its antigen remains undetermined. Base quality data are lacking; no much larger clone is found one base away.

Every sample was amplified as two independent genomic DNA replicates, using 0.5 ug for blood and roughly 1.6 ug for tumor or normal breast. TCRB sequencing of genomic DNA was carried out with the ImmunoSeq Intro kit according to the manufacturer's instructions. The multiplex PCR ran for around 30 cycles using proprietary primers and spike-in control sequences for absolute quantification. Single-end 150-bp reads were used to sequence an 87-bp fragment covering the CDR3 and the flanking V and J genes. Seven samples, with two replicates for each sample, were multiplexed per lane of an Illumina MiSeq using version 3.0 chemistry. Per the source publication's procedure: The vendor's proprietary pipeline handled the raw data processing, merging both replicates into a single result for each sample. A clonotype was defined as productive rearrangements that share the same V-gene family, CDR3 amino acid sequence and J-gene segment. Clonality was computed as 1 minus the normalized Shannon entropy (Pielou evenness) of TCRB abundances. To estimate T cell density, the total number of templates was divided by the input cell count, which was inferred from how much DNA went in. Recon with default parameters was used to estimate total repertoire diversity and clonality. Clonotypes with over 0.1% abundance in tumor and at least 32-fold higher abundance in tumor than in normal breast were defined as tumor-enriched. TCRdb took this table from immuneACCESS and kept in-frame rearrangements with V and J called. Such tables lack part of the clones; where checked against another copy, unresolved V genes explain under half of the gap, and the rest is unexplained. V and J calls and clone size are copied from that table; D and trimming were computed from the DNA. In all, the sample holds more than 7,500 clones, and over 55% of those were seen once. The top ten clones comprise 15% to 20% of the sample.

The clonotype originates from a person between 55 and 70 years old with breast cancer. The sample comprised normal breast tissue next to the tumor. The chain couples TRBV6-5 to TRBJ1-2, with TRBD1 matching 7 junction bases. The DNA reads as follows: TGTGCCAGCAGTTCGACAGGGGGCTACACCTTC. Its coded protein is CASSSTGGYTF.